A single sample gave rise to the 9 T cell receptor beta chains below, sequenced in a study of OX40 agonist ivuxolimab in advanced cancers. Libraries came from the immunoSEQ multiplex PCR assay. TCRdb retrieved this table from immuneACCESS and kept in-frame rearrangements only. Not all clones are present; in checked studies, unresolved V genes account for under half, and no reason is known for the remainder. A total of fewer than 90,000 clones appear in this sample, 87% of them only once. Of the sample, roughly 0.23% falls within the top ten clones. Here the sequenced sample was CD4+ or CD8+ T cells sorted from blood, taken in a trial of the OX40 agonist ivuxolimab. These receptors came from an adult with an advanced solid tumor such as melanoma, head and neck, liver or kidney cancer.

This sequence joins TRBV7-2 and TRBJ2-3; a weak D match, TRBD1 (6 bases). This CDR3 is built from 16 residues. Germline-derived CDR1 and CDR2 are SGHTA and FQGNSA. The V end was cut by 4 bases, the J end by 0 bases, with 14 bases between. The CDR3 DNA reads TGTGCCAGCAGCTGGGGGCTGACAGAAAGCACAGATACGCAGTATTTT. This codes for CASSWGLTESTDTQYF.

The chain employs TRBV18 and TRBJ2-5; TRBD1 matches at 9 bases. The V segment lost 8 bases and the J segment 5 bases; nucleotides outside the gene matches: 6. This CDR3 has 13 amino acids. Per the germline V gene, CDR1 is KGHSH and CDR2 is LQKENI. The CDR3 region is CASTRGQGETQYF. Written as DNA, the CDR3 is TGTGCCAGCACTAGGGGACAGGGTGAGACCCAGTACTTC. Filled out from reference TRBV18 and TRBJ2-5, the complete variable domain reads NAGVMQNPRHLVRRRGQEARLRCSPMKGHSHVYWYRQLPEEGLKFMVYLQKENIIDESGMPKERFSAEFPKEGPSILRIQQVVRGDSAAYFCASTRGQGETQYFGPGTRLLVL.

A single count supports this clone. This sequence joins TRBV7-2 and TRBJ2-5, with a possible D match to TRBD2 (5 bases). Germline CDR1 SGHTA, CDR2 FQGNSA. Between the trimmed V and J ends, which lost 6 bases and 5 bases, there was a span of 7 bases. CDR3 length: 11 amino acids. CDR3 sequence reads: CASRSGETQYF. In DNA, the CDR3 is TGTGCCAGCAGATCGGGGGAGACCCAGTACTTC.

The count of this clone is one. This sequence joins TRBV15 and TRBJ2-7; the D is unclear. The CDR3 spans 17 residues. Germline lookup yields CDR1 LNHNV and CDR2 YYDKDF (reference sequence). The V gene lost 0 bases and the J gene lost 0 bases, with 15 bases spanning the gap. This CDR3 reads CATSRDRRTESSYEQYF. CDR3 nucleotide sequence: TGTGCCACCAGCAGAGATCGCAGGACGGAAAGCTCCTACGAGCAGTACTTC.

This clone has just one count. The rearrangement uses TRBV6-5 and TRBJ1-4; no clear D gene. Germline V lookup: CDR1 MNHEY, CDR2 SVGAGI. CDR3 size: 13 residues. Trimming removed 2 bases from V and 8 bases from J, with 9 bases in between. The CDR3 sequence is CASSYARSEKLFF. For the CDR3, the DNA is TGTGCCAGCAGTTACGCGAGAAGCGAAAAACTGTTTTTT.

V gene TRBV2 combines with J gene TRBJ2-7, with D possibly being TRBD2 (6 bases). This CDR3 comprises 14 residues. Germline V gene sequence: CDR1 SNHLY, CDR2 FYNNEI. The V gene lost 6 bases and the J gene lost 1 base, with 13 bases spanning the gap. CDR3 sequence reads: CASRWRGGSYEQYF. CDR3 nucleotides: TGTGCCAGCAGGTGGCGGGGTGGATCCTACGAGCAGTACTTC.

This clone was seen only once. This rearrangement joins TRBV11-3 to TRBJ2-2; TRBD1 might be the D (6 bases). This CDR3 is built from 17 residues. CDR1 SGHNT and CDR2 YENEEA come from the germline V gene. Trimming removed 1 base at V and 3 bases at J, with 15 bases between. CDR3: CASSLVTGLDDTGELFF. The CDR3 DNA reads as TGTGCCAGCAGCTTAGTTACAGGGCTTGATGACACCGGGGAGCTGTTTTTT.

The rearrangement joins TRBV7-2 to TRBJ1-5; unclear D gene. CDR3 length: 13 amino acids. V lost 8 bases, J lost 2 bases, and 10 bases lay in between. CDR1 SGHTA and CDR2 FQGNSA come from the germline V gene. CDR3 DNA sequence: TGTGCCAGCTGCCGGGGAGGCAATCAGCCCCAGCATTTT. Amino acid sequence: CASCRGGNQPQHF.

This clone was detected once. V is TRBV5-1 and J is TRBJ2-1, with TRBD2 matching 9 bases. This CDR3 has 15 amino acids. J gave up 3 bases and V 0 bases, and 1 base lay outside the gene matches. Germline V gene lookup returns CDR1 SGHRS and CDR2 YFSETQ. The CDR3 is CASSLVAGVYNEQFF. CDR3 coding DNA: TGCGCCAGCAGCTTGGTAGCGGGAGTCTACAATGAGCAGTTCTTC.